This is a list of T cell receptor beta chains from one sample in a study of blood T cell repertoires in COVID-19. Sequencing used immunoSEQ multiplex PCR; TCRdb keeps in-frame clones, though not all of them. The repertoire holds some 30,000 clones, with more than 75% as singletons. Sequencing was done on a sample of peripheral blood. These receptors were collected from a human donor in a cohort sampled during active COVID-19. The CDR3 runs from the conserved cysteine through the conserved F or W. The D gene is left open where the match is weak. A clone size is listed for some rows: how often the clone was seen (once, few, many), or a class if it is expanded.

TGTGCCAGCAGCGCGACAGGGTTGGAGACCCAGTACTTC | CASSATGLETQYF | TRBD1 | TRBJ2-5 | . | TRBV9
TGTGCCAGCTCTCCCGGGACAGGGTATCAGCCCCAGCATTTT | CASSPGTGYQPQHF | TRBD1 | TRBJ1-5 | . | TRBV25-1
TGTGCCAGCAGTTTAGGCCCCGGGACAGCTAATGAAAAACTGTTTTTT | CASSLGPGTANEKLFF | TRBD1 | TRBJ1-4 | . | TRBV27
TGTGCCAGCAGCTTAACAGGAAACGGGTATAATTCACCCCTCCACTTT | CASSLTGNGYNSPLHF | . | TRBJ1-6 | . | TRBV7-9
TGCAGCGACCCTAGGGGGGGACAAGAGACCCAGTACTTC | CSDPRGGQETQYF | . | TRBJ2-5 | . | TRBV29-1
TGTGCCAGCAGCTTAGTACTAGCGGGCCAAGAGACCCAGTACTTC | CASSLVLAGQETQYF | TRBD2 | TRBJ2-5 | . | TRBV7-2
TGTGCCAGCAGCGGAGCGGGAGGGAGAGAAAAACTGTTTTTT | CASSGAGGREKLFF | . | TRBJ1-4 | . | TRBV9
TGCAGCGTTGAACTCGGACGGGGGGAGACCCAGTACTTC | CSVELGRGETQYF | . | TRBJ2-5 | . | TRBV29-1
TGTGCCAGCAGCTTCCTCAATCAGCCCCAGCATTTT | CASSFLNQPQHF | . | TRBJ1-5 | . | TRBV7-2
TGTGCCAGCAGCTTAGCGATCAGGGGGCGGGTGTTTCAGCCCCAGCATTTT | CASSLAIRGRVFQPQHF | TRBD1 | TRBJ1-5 | few | TRBV11-1
TGTGCCAGCAGCCCAAGCGGGGTTACAGTGGGACATTCACCCCTCCACTTT | CASSPSGVTVGHSPLHF | . | TRBJ1-6 | . | TRBV7-2
TGTGCCAGCAGCGTAGGCCCGGGAGGAACTGGAAACACCATATATTTT | CASSVGPGGTGNTIYF | . | TRBJ1-3 | . | TRBV9
TGTGCCAGCAGCTTAGGCCCCCCGGGACAGGGGTACTCACCCCTCCACTTT | CASSLGPPGQGYSPLHF | TRBD1 | TRBJ1-6 | . | TRBV7-3
TGCGCCAGCAGCTTGGTACTAGCTTCCGAGACCCAGTACTTC | CASSLVLASETQYF | . | TRBJ2-5 | . | TRBV5-1
TGTGCCAGCAGCACAGGACTAGGGCCCGGGGAGACCCAGTACTTC | CASSTGLGPGETQYF | TRBD2 | TRBJ2-5 | . | TRBV7-6
TGTGCCAGCAGCTTAGGGACAGGAGTTTTTCAGCCCCAGCATTTT | CASSLGTGVFQPQHF | TRBD1 | TRBJ1-5 | . | TRBV7-6
TGTGCCAGCATTTTAGGACAGGATAGCAATCAGCCCCAGCATTTT | CASILGQDSNQPQHF | TRBD1 | TRBJ1-5 | . | TRBV6-5
TGTGCCAGCTCAACAAGACAGGGATATAGCAATCAGCCCCAGCATTTT | CASSTRQGYSNQPQHF | TRBD1 | TRBJ1-5 | . | TRBV18
TGCGCCAGCAGCTCCCTCTACGAGCAGTACTTC | CASSSLYEQYF | . | TRBJ2-7 | . | TRBV5-1
TGCGCCAGCACGCTCCAGGGAGGGGAGGGCTACACCTTC | CASTLQGGEGYTF | . | TRBJ1-2 | . | TRBV5-1
TGTGCCAGCAGCCAAGACAGTCCTAGGACAGGAGGACGGACGCAGTATTTT | CASSQDSPRTGGRTQYF | TRBD1 | TRBJ2-3 | . | TRBV14
TGTGCCAGCAGTGGGGGCCGCTCCTACAATGAGCAGTTCTTC | CASSGGRSYNEQFF | . | TRBJ2-1 | . | TRBV25-1
TGTGCCAGCAGCCAGTCCTTAGGGACAGGGGTTAATCAGCCCCAGCATTTT | CASSQSLGTGVNQPQHF | TRBD1 | TRBJ1-5 | . | TRBV6-2/TRBV6-3
TGTGCCAGCTCACCACCGGCTAGCGGCACAGATACGCAGTATTTT | CASSPPASGTDTQYF | . | TRBJ2-3 | . | TRBV18
TGTGCCACCAGCAAAAGGACAGTGGGCTATGGCTACACCTTC | CATSKRTVGYGYTF | . | TRBJ1-2 | . | TRBV15
TGCGCCAGCAGCTTAACTAGCGGGACTATCTACAATGAGCAGTTCTTC | CASSLTSGTIYNEQFF | TRBD2 | TRBJ2-1 | . | TRBV5-1
TGCGCCAGCAGCTTGGTAGCTACTAACTATGGCTACACCTTC | CASSLVATNYGYTF | . | TRBJ1-2 | . | TRBV5-1
TGTGCCAGCTCACCACGAGCGTTGCCGATCCAAGCTTTCTTT | CASSPRALPIQAFF | . | TRBJ1-1 | . | TRBV18
TGCGCCAGCAGCATCGCCGGGACAGGGGGCGACTATGGCTACACCTTC | CASSIAGTGGDYGYTF | TRBD1 | TRBJ1-2 | . | TRBV5-1
TGTGCCAGCAGCTTAGAACGCGGACAGCCCCAGCATTTT | CASSLERGQPQHF | . | TRBJ1-5 | . | TRBV11-2
TGTGCCATCAGTGGACAGGGCGGGCAGTTCTTC | CAISGQGGQFF | TRBD1 | TRBJ2-1 | . | TRBV10-3
TGTGCCAGTAGCATGGAGAAAACAGGGTATAGTCAGCCCCAGCATTTT | CASSMEKTGYSQPQHF | . | TRBJ1-5 | few | TRBV19
TGTGCCAGCAGCTTCAGCGGGGGGGGATCCTACGAGCAGTACTTC | CASSFSGGGSYEQYF | TRBD2 | TRBJ2-7 | . | TRBV7-3
TGCGCCAGCAGCCCCAGACAGGTTACGGGGTACGAGCAGTACTTC | CASSPRQVTGYEQYF | . | TRBJ2-7 | . | TRBV5-1
TGTGCCAGCAGCTTAGGGTGGGCCAGCTCCTACGAGCAGTACTTC | CASSLGWASSYEQYF | . | TRBJ2-7 | . | TRBV7-2
TGTGCCAGCAGCTCGTACACCGGGGAGCTGTTTTTT | CASSSYTGELFF | . | TRBJ2-2 | . | TRBV6-5
TGCGCCAGCAGCCAAGATCAGGACAGGGTAGATACGCAGTATTTT | CASSQDQDRVDTQYF | TRBD1 | TRBJ2-3 | few | TRBV4-3
TGTGCCAGCAGTGAACTAGCGGGGGCCTACGATTCTTACAATGAGCAGTTCTTC | CASSELAGAYDSYNEQFF | TRBD2 | TRBJ2-1 | . | TRBV2
TGTGCCACCAGTGATTTGGGCAGCGGTGATCAGCCCCAGCATTTT | CATSDLGSGDQPQHF | . | TRBJ1-5 | . | TRBV24-1
TGTGCCAGCTCACTTGGGGTAGCGGATTACAATGAGCAGTTCTTC | CASSLGVADYNEQFF | . | TRBJ2-1 | . | TRBV18
TGCAGCGTTGAACCAGCGGGGGGCGTCGCAGATACGCAGTATTTT | CSVEPAGGVADTQYF | TRBD2 | TRBJ2-3 | . | TRBV29-1
TGTGCCAGCAGTTTACAAGGGAGGGACTATGGCTACACCTTC | CASSLQGRDYGYTF | . | TRBJ1-2 | once | TRBV28
TGTGCAAGTCGCCCAGAAAGACGGACAGACACGCTATCGAATCAGCCCCAGCATTTT | CASRPERRTDTLSNQPQHF | . | TRBJ1-5 | . | TRBV12-2
TGTGCCAGCAGTCCCCAGGGTTTTGGCTACACCTTC | CASSPQGFGYTF | . | TRBJ1-2 | . | TRBV28
TGTGCCAGCAGCTTTGCAGGAAACAACTATGGCTACACCTTC | CASSFAGNNYGYTF | . | TRBJ1-2 | . | TRBV7-2
TGTGCCAGCAGTGGGGGGAGCGGGGGTAGCACAGATACGCAGTATTTT | CASSGGSGGSTDTQYF | TRBD2 | TRBJ2-3 | once | TRBV7-9
TGTGCCAGCAAAGAACAGGGGGCGGGTAATGAAAAACTGTTTTTT | CASKEQGAGNEKLFF | TRBD1 | TRBJ1-4 | . | TRBV6-6
TGCGCCAGCAGCCACGGGGGACAGGGGGCGGTTGAGTTGACAGATACGCAGTATTTT | CASSHGGQGAVELTDTQYF | TRBD1 | TRBJ2-3 | . | TRBV4-1
TGTGCCAGTAGTGCGACGGACAGGTTATCCGGGGAGCTGTTTTTT | CASSATDRLSGELFF | TRBD1 | TRBJ2-2 | . | TRBV19
TGCGCCAGCAGCCTCTCTAGCGGGGGCCGCCAAGAGACCCAGTACTTC | CASSLSSGGRQETQYF | TRBD2 | TRBJ2-5 | . | TRBV4-1
TGTGCCACCAGCAGAGAGTTTCATTCTGGAAACACCATATATTTT | CATSREFHSGNTIYF | . | TRBJ1-3 | . | TRBV15
TGTGCCAGCAGCTTCCTCGGGGGGTTCTACGAGCAGTACTTC | CASSFLGGFYEQYF | TRBD2 | TRBJ2-7 | . | TRBV7-2
TGTGCCAGCAGTTTGTACAGGGCCAAAATCAATGAGCAGTTCTTC | CASSLYRAKINEQFF | . | TRBJ2-1 | . | TRBV28
TGTGCCAGCAGTCAGGGGACCTACGAGCAGTACTTC | CASSQGTYEQYF | . | TRBJ2-7 | . | TRBV28
TGTGCCAGCAGCACTGGGAGCTCCTACGAGCAGTACTTC | CASSTGSSYEQYF | . | TRBJ2-7 | . | TRBV3-1/TRBV3-2
TGCGCCAGCAGCTTTGCGGGAGCGGGGGAACGCGAGCAGTACTTC | CASSFAGAGEREQYF | TRBD2 | TRBJ2-7 | . | TRBV5-1
TGTGCCAGCAATAAGGGGACCTACGAGCAGTACTTC | CASNKGTYEQYF | . | TRBJ2-7 | . | TRBV12-3/TRBV12-4
TGTGCCAGCAGTTTGTCTCTAAATAATGAGCAGTTCTTC | CASSLSLNNEQFF | . | TRBJ2-1 | . | TRBV6-5
TGTGCCATCAGGACGCCGGGACAGGGTTACAATGAGCAGTTCTTC | CAIRTPGQGYNEQFF | TRBD1 | TRBJ2-1 | . | TRBV10-3